These 9 T cell receptor beta chains came from one sample sequenced in a study of metastatic and nonmetastatic thyroid tumors. No patient had received any treatment before thyroid surgery. Through MiXCR, TCRdb re-clonotyped the PCR reads. The repertoire holds 45,000 to 60,000 clones, with more than 15% as singletons. The source material was blood. Source of these receptors: a female donor with papillary thyroid cancer or a benign thyroid nodule (not recorded which). Some clones in this sample may be carry-over from other donors' samples.

This clone was seen many times. The sample holds other DNA sequences that translate to the same CDR3. The J gene is TRBJ2-1, the V gene TRBV20-1; 13 bases are a match to TRBD2. Germline loops: CDR1 DFQATT, CDR2 SNEGSKA (reference sequence). CDR3 size: 15 residues. The trim removed 3 bases at V and 9 bases at J, leaving 8 bases unmatched. The chain's CDR3 is CSASGTSGMAGEQFF. Here the CDR3 DNA reads TGCAGTGCTAGCGGGACTAGCGGGATGGCGGGTGAGCAGTTCTTC.

The sample holds many counts of this clone. V usage is TRBV4-1 and J usage is TRBJ2-3, with 11 bases that match TRBD2. Germline loops: CDR1 MGHRA, CDR2 YSYEKL. The V segment lost 0 bases and the J segment 2 bases; nucleotides outside the gene matches: 7. The CDR3 has 18 amino acids. DNA of the CDR3: TGCGCCAGCAGCCAAGATCCACTAGCGGGAGATTTCACAGATACGCAGTATTTT. Translation gives CASSQDPLAGDFTDTQYF.

This clone has ten or more counts. The chain employs TRBV15 and TRBJ2-7; TRBD1 matches at 7 bases. This CDR3 has 15 amino acids. Per the germline V gene, CDR1 is LNHNV and CDR2 is YYDKDF (reference sequence). The V segment lost 0 bases and the J segment 3 bases; nucleotides outside the gene matches: 5. DNA for the CDR3: TGTGCCACCAGCAGAGATAGGGGGACAGTCTACGAGCAGTACTTC. Its translation is CATSRDRGTVYEQYF.

At least ten counts were recorded for this clone. V and J are TRBV10-1 and TRBJ2-1; tentatively, D is TRBD1 (6 bases). Looked up from germline, CDR1 is WNHNN and CDR2 is SYGVQD (reference sequence). CDR3 size: 12 residues. Trimming pared 0 bases from V and 14 bases from J, leaving 11 bases between. CDR3 protein: CASSESWDKKFF. CDR3 nucleotide sequence: TGCGCCAGCAGTGAGTCGTGGGACAAAAAGTTCTTC.

The sample holds a few counts of this clone. Additional DNA sequences in this sample encode the identical CDR3. The V call is TRBV20-1, the J call TRBJ1-3; D is possibly TRBD1 (6 bases). The ends were cut back, 6 bases at V and 4 bases at J, with 10 bases in the middle. The CDR3 is 12 residues long. Germline assignment: CDR1 DFQATT and CDR2 SNEGSKA (reference sequence). This chain's CDR3 is CSAPDRGNTIYF. CDR3 DNA: TGCAGTGCCCCAGACAGGGGAAACACCATATATTTT.

There are many counts of this clone. The gene calls are TRBV19 and TRBJ1-5; 7 nucleotides agree with TRBD1. The CDR3 spans 15 residues. Germline CDR1 and CDR2: LNHDA and SQIVND (reference sequence). The junction had 8 bases not matched to a gene; V was cut back by 7 bases and J by 2 bases. CDR3 in DNA: TGTGCCAGTAAAACACAGGGGTACGGCAATCAGCCCCAGCATTTT. Residues: CASKTQGYGNQPQHF.

This clone was counted at least ten times. The chain uses TRBV15 and TRBJ1-2, with 7 positions matching TRBD1. Germline CDR1 LNHNV, CDR2 YYDKDF (reference sequence). The CDR3 is 13 residues long. With 7 bases clipped from V and 5 bases from J, the junction kept 7 bases outside the gene matches. CDR3 sequence (DNA): TGTGCCACCACCAAACAGGGGAGGTATGGCTACACCTTC. This codes for CATTKQGRYGYTF. Full variable domain (missing parts from reference TRBV15 and TRBJ1-2): DAMVIQNPRYQVTQFGKPVTLSCSQTLNHNVMYWYQQKSSQAPKLLFHYYDKDFNNEADTPDNFQSRRPNTSFCFLDIRSPGLGDTAMYLCATTKQGRYGYTFGSGTRLTVV.

This clone came up a few times. One junction end does not reproduce the germline sequence, and a read error may be involved. The V and J genes are TRBV12-3 or TRBV12-4 and TRBJ1-5; 8 bases line up with TRBD1. This CDR3 is built from 18 residues. The CDR3 bases are TGTGCCAGCAGTTTTAGACCCCCCCGGGACAGGAGTAATCAGCCCAAGCATTTT. This encodes CASSFRPPRDRSNQPKHF.

This chain links TRBV6-1 with TRBJ2-5; TRBD1 matches 8 bases. CDR1 is MNHNS and CDR2 is SASEGT in the germline V gene. This CDR3 is built from 14 residues. The ends lost 7 bases at V and 5 bases at J; junction bases unmatched: 9. CDR3 sequence: CASNSGTGGETQYF. In nucleotides, the CDR3 is TGTGCCAGCAACTCCGGGACAGGCGGCGAGACCCAGTACTTC.